One sample yielded the 32 T cell receptor beta chains listed below, sequenced in a study of cytomegalovirus exposure and HLA in healthy donors (dated by TCRdb to 2015 to 2018). The library was obtained by the immunoSEQ multiplex PCR assay. A mixture of 60 forward primers for TCR Vbeta segments and 13 reverse primers for TCR Jbeta segments was used in the multiplex PCR. TCRdb mirrors the immuneACCESS table, restricted to in-frame sequences. Some clones are absent from its copies; in checked studies, under half trace to an unresolved V gene, and the reason for the others is unknown. The sample profile shows more than 100,000 clones; roughly 80% of them were found once. The ten biggest clones cover roughly 7.7% of the sample. The specimen sequenced was PBMCs. Source of these receptors: a woman between 50 and 59 years old in good health and CMV-seropositive.

The rearrangement joins TRBV15 to TRBJ2-4, with 9 bases lining up with TRBD2. Trimming took 3 bases from V and 9 from J; bases not matched to a gene: 6. CDR3 length: 14 residues. Looked up from germline, CDR1 is LNHNV and CDR2 is YYDKDF (reference sequence). The CDR3 loop reads CATSRRGGDIIQYF. The CDR3 DNA follows: TGTGCCACCAGCAGGCGGGGGGGGGACATCATTCAGTACTTC.

The chain links TRBV27 to TRBJ1-3; D might be TRBD1 (6 bases). CDR1 and CDR2 (germline): MNHEY, SMNVEV (reference sequence). With 4 bases removed from V and 4 bases from J, the gap between germline ends came to 14 bases. The CDR3 has 15 residues. The CDR3 DNA reads as TGTGCCAGCAGTTATGGGGGGGCGCAGGGAAACACCATATATTTT. Translation: CASSYGGAQGNTIYF.

The chain has TRBV27 and TRBJ2-7, with D tentatively TRBD1 (6 bases). CDR1 and CDR2 from the germline V gene are MNHEY and SMNVEV (reference sequence). Trimming cost V 3 bases and J 2 bases, with 14 bases left between them. This CDR3 has 15 amino acids. CDR3: CASSFAGADPYEQYF. The DNA for the CDR3 is TGTGCCAGCAGTTTCGCAGGGGCCGACCCCTACGAGCAGTACTTC.

The chain joins TRBV20-1 to TRBJ2-5; no clear D gene. The CDR3 is 11 amino acids. With 6 bases removed from V and 0 bases from J, the gap between germline ends came to 5 bases. Germline-derived CDR1 and CDR2 are DFQATT and SNEGSKA (reference sequence). The CDR3 protein is CSAYHQETQYF. The CDR3 DNA is TGCAGTGCCTACCACCAAGAGACCCAGTACTTC.

As for this clone: An end of the junction does not agree with germline; a read error may underlie this. The V and J genes are TRBV28 and TRBJ1-2; D uncertain. Germline CDR1 MDHEN, CDR2 SYDVKM. The CDR3 sequence is 14 residues long. CDR3 sequence reads: CASSPGGPYYRYTF. The DNA for the CDR3 is TGTGCCAGCAGCCCTGGTGGCCCCTACTATCGCTACACCTTC.

This clone was counted a few times. This chain joins TRBV7-9 and TRBJ2-3; 8 bases match TRBD2. CDR3 length equals 16 residues. Trimming at V came to 5 bases and at J to 5 bases, leaving 12 bases not matched to a gene. Looked up from germline, CDR1 is SEHNR and CDR2 is FQNEAQ (reference sequence). CDR3 loop: CASSGKPAGGLDTQYF. For the CDR3, the DNA is TGTGCCAGCAGCGGGAAACCCGCGGGGGGTTTAGATACGCAGTATTTT.

The rearrangement joins TRBV5-1 to TRBJ1-1, with no clear D. V was clipped by 0 bases and J by 3 bases, with 12 bases between them. Germline CDR1 is SGHRS and CDR2 is YFSETQ. The CDR3 totals 15 residues. CDR3 region: CASSLAGPHDTEAFF. The DNA for the CDR3 is TGCGCCAGCAGCTTGGCTGGCCCTCACGACACTGAAGCTTTCTTT.

The chain joins TRBV7-2 to TRBJ1-2; D is perhaps TRBD1 (6 bases). This CDR3 is built from 16 residues. The V and J ends lost 5 bases and 6 bases respectively, with 22 bases between them. Germline values: CDR1 SGHTA, CDR2 FQGNSA. The CDR3 reads CASSSPTGSPSDGYTF. DNA for the CDR3: TGTGCCAGCAGCAGCCCGACAGGAAGCCCCTCTGATGGCTACACCTTC.

The table lists this clone with a few counts. The rearrangement joins TRBV7-3 to TRBJ2-5; tentatively, D is TRBD2 (7 bases). The V end was cut by 2 bases, the J end by 4 bases, with 14 bases between. Germline V CDR1 and CDR2: SGHTA, FQGTGA. The CDR3 is 15 amino acids. CDR3 sequence: CASSLEGGLAETQYF. In nucleotides, the CDR3 is TGTGCCAGCAGCTTAGAGGGGGGGTTGGCAGAGACCCAGTACTTC.

The chain couples TRBV9 to TRBJ2-1; D ambiguous. From germline, CDR1 is SGDLS and CDR2 YYNGEE. CDR3 length equals 12 residues. V was shortened by 3 bases and J by 6 bases, with 7 bases between the two germline ends. The CDR3 protein is CASSATGNEQFF. The CDR3 bases are TGTGCCAGCAGCGCCACGGGCAATGAGCAGTTCTTC.

The chain combines TRBV5-4 with TRBJ2-7, with TRBD1 identical over 8 bases. CDR3 size: 13 residues. V lost 7 bases to trimming and J lost 3 bases; unmatched junction nucleotides: 6. The germline CDR1 and CDR2 sequences are SGHNT and YYREEE (reference sequence). DNA of the CDR3: TGTGCCAGCCAGGACAGGGACGACTACGAGCAGTACTTC. Translating it yields CASQDRDDYEQYF.

The chain joins TRBV5-1 to TRBJ2-1, with TRBD2 identical over 9 bases. V lost 0 bases to trimming and J lost 7 bases; unmatched junction nucleotides: 5. The germline CDR1 and CDR2 sequences are SGHRS and YFSETQ. The CDR3 loop spans 15 amino acids. CDR3 protein: CASSLGVAGANEQFF. CDR3 nucleotides: TGCGCCAGCAGCTTGGGGGTAGCGGGAGCGAATGAGCAGTTCTTC.

V gene TRBV7-8 combines with J gene TRBJ2-7; D is unclear. The length of the CDR3 is 15 residues. The ends were cut back, 3 bases at V and 3 bases at J, with 15 bases in the middle. Germline V gene data show CDR1 as SGHVS and CDR2 as FQNEAQ. As DNA, the CDR3 is TGTGCCAGCAGCTTGGCCCTGCCCAGATACTACGAGCAGTACTTC. It translates to CASSLALPRYYEQYF.

Points on this clone: Germline and junction disagree at one end, which may indicate a read error. The chain recombines TRBV7-8 with TRBJ1-1; tentative D call: TRBD1 (6 bases). The CDR3 consists of 16 residues. Germline CDR1 and CDR2: SGHVS and FQNEAQ. The chain's CDR3 is CASSLGQGSLNSEAFF. CDR3 coding DNA: TGTGCCAGCAGCTTAGGGCAGGGGTCCCTGAACTCTGAAGCTTTCTTT.

The rearrangement links TRBV18 to TRBJ1-6; TRBD1 matches 7 bases. There are 15 residues in the CDR3. CDR1 is KGHSH, CDR2 LQKENI, per germline. With 2 bases clipped from V and 8 bases from J, the junction kept 6 bases outside the gene matches. CDR3 DNA: TGTGCCAGCTCACCAATGACAGGGACGGATTCACCCCTCCACTTT. Amino acid sequence: CASSPMTGTDSPLHF.

With regard to this clone: An end of the junction does not agree with germline; a read error may underlie this. The V call is TRBV5-1, the J call TRBJ2-3; D is ambiguous. Germline assignment: CDR1 SGHRS and CDR2 YFSETQ. There are 15 residues in the CDR3. The CDR3 here is CASSLGGYSTDAQYF. Here the CDR3 DNA reads TGCGCCAGCAGCTTGGGTGGGTATTCCACAGATGCGCAGTATTTT. Looking up the rest from reference TRBV5-1 and TRBJ2-3 gives the full variable domain: KAGVTQTPRYLIKTRGQQVTLSCSPISGHRSVSWYQQTPGQGLQFLFEYFSETQRNKGNFPGRFSGRQFSNSRSEMNVSTLELGDSALYLCASSLGGYSTDAQYFGPGTRLTVL.

This chain joins TRBV21-1 and TRBJ2-7; the D call of TRBD2 is as the table states it, not checked on the DNA. TRBV21-1 is a pseudogene. The CDR3 length is 15 residues. The CDR3 nucleotides are TGTGCCAGCAGCAAAGAGGAGCTAGCGGGAGTCGAGCAGTACTTC. Translating it yields CASSKEELAGVEQYF.

This rearrangement joins TRBV6-5 to TRBJ1-5; TRBD1 matches 9 bases. V was pared by 5 bases and J by 13 bases, with 6 bases of the junction left unmatched. Germline-derived CDR1 and CDR2 are MNHEY and SVGAGI. The CDR3 is made up of 12 amino acids. CDR3 bases: TGTGCCAGCAGTCGCCCGGGACAGGGTCAGCATTTT. Its translation: CASSRPGQGQHF.

The V and J genes are TRBV4-1 and TRBJ1-1; D perhaps matches TRBD1 (6 bases). V lost 4 bases, J lost 1 base, and 13 bases lay in between. This CDR3 is 15 amino acids long. The germline V gene encodes CDR1 MGHRA and CDR2 YSYEKL. CDR3 bases: TGCGCCAGCAGCCTTCAGTGGACAGAGAACACTGAAGCTTTCTTT. Translation gives CASSLQWTENTEAFF.

The rearrangement joins TRBV7-8 to TRBJ1-1; D ambiguous. V was clipped by 5 bases and J by 1 base, with 11 bases between them. The CDR3 totals 14 residues. The germline gives CDR1 SGHVS, CDR2 FQNEAQ. In DNA form, the CDR3 reads TGTGCCAGCAGCCAGACGGGGTGGAACACTGAAGCTTTCTTT. Translating gives CASSQTGWNTEAFF. Supplemented by reference TRBV7-8 and TRBJ1-1, the full variable domain reads GAGVSQSPRYKVAKRGQDVALRCDPISGHVSLFWYQQALGQGPEFLTYFQNEAQLDKSGLPSDRFFAERPEGSVSTLKIQRTQQEDSAVYLCASSQTGWNTEAFFGQGTRLTVV.

There are a few counts of this clone. The chain employs TRBV4-3 and TRBJ2-1; 14 nucleotides line up with TRBD2. The CDR3 contains 19 residues. The trim removed 2 bases at V and 4 bases at J, leaving 10 bases unmatched. CDR1 and CDR2 from the germline V gene are LGHNA and YSLEER. CDR3 coding DNA: TGCGCCAGCAGCCAAAGGACTAGCGGGGGGACTCTACCGTACAATGAGCAGTTCTTC. Translation gives CASSQRTSGGTLPYNEQFF.

The genes are TRBV9 and TRBJ2-5; 8 positions agree with TRBD1. J was trimmed by 4 bases and V by 4 bases; bases with no gene match: 6. Germline assignment: CDR1 SGDLS and CDR2 YYNGEE. The CDR3 contains 14 residues. For the CDR3, the DNA is TGTGCCAGCAGCCCGGAGACAGGGGTAGAGACCCAGTACTTC. This encodes CASSPETGVETQYF. Complete variable domain (other parts from reference TRBV9 and TRBJ2-5): DSGVTQTPKHLITATGQRVTLRCSPRSGDLSVYWYQQSLDQGLQFLIQYYNGEERAKGNILERFSAQQFPDLHSELNLSSLELGDSALYFCASSPETGVETQYFGPGTRLLVL.

This chain's CDR3 is CASLWGDTNTEAFF. CDR3 DNA: TGTGCCAGTTTGTGGGGGGATACAAACACTGAAGCTTTCTTT. This chain connects TRBV6-6 to TRBJ1-1; perhaps TRBD1 as D (5 bases). Germline V lookup: CDR1 MNHNY, CDR2 SVGAGI (reference sequence). Trimming removed 9 bases from V and 2 bases from J, with 16 bases in between. The CDR3 has 14 residues.

The chain recombines TRBV28 with TRBJ1-5; 10 positions match TRBD1. Looked up from germline, CDR1 is MDHEN and CDR2 is SYDVKM. CDR3 length equals 17 residues. V shed 1 base and J 0 bases; nucleotides not matched to a gene: 3. DNA for the CDR3: TGTGCCAGCAGTTTATATAGACAGGGGGCTAGCAATCAGCCCCAGCATTTT. Amino acid sequence: CASSLYRQGASNQPQHF.

CDR3 loop: CAWSVLDRGDEDTQYF. In DNA form, the CDR3 reads TGTGCCTGGAGTGTACTCGACAGGGGAGATGAAGATACGCAGTATTTT. The genes are TRBV30 and TRBJ2-3, with TRBD1 matching 8 bases. V was pared by 0 bases and J by 5 bases, with 10 bases of the junction left unmatched. Germline CDR1 GTSNPN, CDR2 SVGIG (reference sequence). The CDR3 is 16 residues long.

The V call is TRBV5-1, the J call TRBJ2-1, with a possible D match to TRBD2 (6 bases). From germline, CDR1 is SGHRS and CDR2 YFSETQ. There are 12 residues in the CDR3. The V end lost 2 bases, the J end lost 15 bases, and 15 bases lay between the germline ends. CDR3 in amino acids: CASSFGQPGGFF. For the CDR3, the DNA is TGCGCCAGCAGCTTCGGTCAGCCCGGGGGGTTCTTC.

The sample holds one count of this clone. The chain uses TRBV6-1 and TRBJ1-6, with unresolved D. This CDR3 contains 12 residues. The V and J ends lost 4 bases and 8 bases respectively, with 6 bases between them. Germline V gene lookup returns CDR1 MNHNS and CDR2 SASEGT. Written as DNA, the CDR3 is TGTGCCAGCAGTGTTCAATATTCACCCCTCCACTTT. Translating it yields CASSVQYSPLHF.

With respect to this clone: The sample has other DNA sequences that encode this CDR3 too. The chain employs TRBV2 and TRBJ2-1, with TRBD2 identical over 7 bases. CDR1 is SNHLY, CDR2 FYNNEI, per germline. Unmatched junction bases numbered 3, after V lost 2 bases and J lost 2 bases. The CDR3 consists of 15 residues. The CDR3 coding sequence is TGTGCCAGCAGTGAATTGGCGGGGGCCTACAATGAGCAGTTCTTC. This translates into CASSELAGAYNEQFF. Using reference TRBV2 and TRBJ2-1 for the parts outside the CDR3, the full variable domain is EPEVTQTPSHQVTQMGQEVILRCVPISNHLYFYWYRQILGQKVEFLVSFYNNEISEKSEIFDDQFSVERPDGSNFTLKIRSTKLEDSAMYFCASSELAGAYNEQFFGPGTRLTVL.

There are a few counts of this clone. The CDR3 DNA sequence: TGTGCCAGCAGCTTAGCGCGATCAGAGACCCAGTACTTC. Translation: CASSLARSETQYF. The rearrangement links TRBV7-6 to TRBJ2-5; unclear D gene. Trimming stripped 0 bases from V and 4 bases from J, with 6 bases between. In germline, CDR1 is SGHVS, CDR2 FNYEAQ. The CDR3 length is 13 residues.

The DNA of the CDR3 is TGTGCCAGCAGCTTTCGTCAGGGGGATTACGAGCAGTACTTC. Amino acid sequence: CASSFRQGDYEQYF. The chain links TRBV7-2 to TRBJ2-7; 7 bases are a match to TRBD1. Germline V gene lookup returns CDR1 SGHTA and CDR2 FQGNSA. V trimming: 3 bases; J trimming: 4 bases; junction bases outside the gene matches: 6. The CDR3 has 14 amino acids.

Concerning this clone itself: The same CDR3 arises from other DNA sequences in this sample as well. V gene TRBV18 combines with J gene TRBJ1-1; 8 bases are shared with TRBD1. CDR3 length equals 16 residues. Germline CDR1 is KGHSH and CDR2 is LQKENI. The ends lost 3 bases at V and 0 bases at J; junction bases unmatched: 6. CDR3 sequence: CASSPNGQGLNTEAFF. The CDR3 bases are TGTGCCAGCTCACCGAACGGACAGGGCTTGAACACTGAAGCTTTCTTT.

The DNA of the CDR3 is TGCGCCAGCAGCGGCCGGGACAGAGATAATTCACCCCTCCACTTT. It is translated as CASSGRDRDNSPLHF. The chain is built from TRBV5-1 and TRBJ1-6, with 7 bases fitting TRBD1. Germline V gives CDR1 SGHRS, CDR2 YFSETQ. This CDR3 is built from 15 residues. The V and J ends lost 4 bases and 5 bases, in that order; junction bases with no gene match: 6.